This TCR beta chain was sequenced for a study of T-cell reconstitution after alpha-beta-depleted transplantation in children. Findings and limits, study-wide: In patients about two months after transplant, alpha-beta T cells reportedly arose from several hundred expanded graft clones.

Trimming at V came to 6 bases and at J to 7 bases, leaving 16 bases not matched to a gene. Germline V gene data show CDR1 as MGHRA and CDR2 as YSYEKL. CDR3 length: 16 amino acids. A word on this clonotype: The antigen is unknown.

Unique molecular identifiers were incorporated when the TCRbeta library was constructed. One entry per CDR3 protein, called by TCRdb with MiXCR from the PCR reads. This sample has 780,000 or so distinct CDR3 sequences, with roughly 15% found just once. V is TRBV4-1 and J is TRBJ2-7; 9 bases are a match to TRBD2. The sequence came from a male patient younger than 18 who had a stem cell transplant for acute lymphoblastic leukemia, so the T cells may come from the graft donor. The sequences come from PBMCs, mostly from graft donor cells, collected 360 days after TCRalphabeta/CD19-depleted stem cell transplant. CDR3 sequence reads: CASRFLVAGGRGEQYF. The CDR3 DNA reads TGCGCCAGCAGATTTTTGGTTGCGGGAGGGCGCGGGGAGCAGTACTTC.